This T cell receptor (beta chain) was recorded in a study of cytomegalovirus exposure and HLA in healthy donors (dated 2017 in TCRdb). With respect to the entire study: According to an earlier analysis of several hundred of the donors, about 179 million T cells yielded roughly 110 million unique TCR beta sequences and about 300 Gb of sequence data. Both class I and class II loci were covered by HLA typing, at four-digit resolution. The study used immunosequencing to profile the T cell repertoires of approximately 640 subjects and linked those repertoires to cytomegalovirus serostatus. Among the approximately 430 genotyped donors, more than 70% belonged to the genetic ancestry cluster associated with self-reported Caucasian donors. All discovery cohort repertoires had been generated on a single sequencing platform. Across approximately 400 genotyped donors of the cohort, an average of 235,054 unique TCR beta nucleotide sequences per donor were sequenced, and approximately 17% of those sequences were non-productive. To decide whether each TCR beta V gene segment behaved as functional or pseudogenic, an earlier analysis of some 600 of the donors relied on high-throughput TCR beta sequencing. Genome-wide SNP genotypes for about three fifths of the roughly 700 donors were used in a later genetic analysis, which treated that subset as a discovery cohort. Besides the first cohort of around 700 subjects, a separate validation cohort made up of roughly 120 different subjects was used. The aim of the study was to test whether cataloging public T cell receptors could identify signatures of past pathogen exposure. Donor age, sex, ethnicity and CMV serostatus were compiled alongside the repertoire data. To study patterns of TCR occurrence, a later analysis re-analyzed previously published TCR beta repertoires from just over 650 donors and added high-resolution HLA genotyping. The later analysis used no new phenotypic data to find candidate immune exposures, relying instead on TCR beta sequences and their occurrence across donors. Approximately 310 gigabases of sequencing data and some 85 million unique TCR sequences were included in an early release covering over 600 HLA-typed donors. Roughly five DR-DQ haplotypes were handled as single units for association and clustering, since linkage in the cohort was strong. Typing coverage differed by locus: A, B, C, DRB1 and DQB1 were typed in about 620-640 donors, DQA1 in 522, DPA1 in over 600, and DPB1 in roughly 470. To predict cytomegalovirus infection status, the study brought together high-throughput TCR immunosequencing, statistical association of individual TCRs with disease status, and machine learning. What the work shows at the level of the full study, not this receptor alone: This cohort had only TCR beta chains sequenced, and the lack of alpha or paired-chain data limited which features could be detected. When HLA alleles, especially DR and DQ, strongly co-occurred, attributing TCR associations to individual alleles was difficult. Specific HLA alleles were associated with 15,000 to 20,000 TCR beta sequences at a false discovery rate of 0.05 in a later analysis. Three of the identified cytomegalovirus-associated TCR beta chains were confirmed in vitro to be specific for cytomegalovirus antigens. The classifier was reported to diagnose cytomegalovirus status with high specificity and sensitivity in both the original cohort and the validation cohort. The sequencing pipeline was judged likely to have produced a cluster of highly shared sequence variants as a technical artifact. Because counts were too low, seventeen rarely observed V segments, including chromosome 9 orphons, were left out of the earlier analysis of a few hundred of the donors. For the cohort, immune exposure information was limited to CMV serostatus. In a later analysis, several top co-occurrence clusters were reported to appear linked to parvovirus B19, influenza, CMV and Epstein-Barr virus. V-gene and J-gene trimming of TCR beta chains was associated with a missense DCLRE1C variant in a later genetic analysis, and the association was replicated in an independent cohort. Correlated functional status among segregating V segments might reflect linkage disequilibrium, but an unknown experimental factor could not be ruled out. A further reported finding was that TCR beta sequences accurately predicted the HLA-A and HLA-B alleles for most subjects in the first cohort. The authors suggested that the approach could potentially be generalized to other disease states and immunological phenotypes. Because HLA typing was unavailable for some donors at each locus, only the typed subset was used in association tests. In a later genetic analysis, fewer N-insertions in productive TCRs were reported among donors in an Asian-associated ancestry cluster than the approximately 630-donor mean. Across donors, most TCR sequences were observed very rarely, whereas some public TCRs were present in many individuals. The 87-base-pair reads could not distinguish some IMGT-functional V segments, including TRBV6-2 and TRBV6-3, so those segments were excluded. In the study, approximately 160 TCR beta chains were listed as associated with cytomegalovirus. Compared with equally common non-associated chains, HLA-associated TCR beta chains in a later analysis were more clonally expanded and had lower generation probabilities. Broadly in line with IMGT annotations, most TCR beta V segments showed up in productive rearrangements about 87% or about 30% of the time in an earlier analysis of some 590 of the donors. A later analysis found that TCR association rates varied across HLA loci, with DRB1 alleles showing the most associated TCRs and HLA-C alleles the fewest. In a later analysis, most CMV-associated TCR beta chains were found to appear HLA-restricted, with HLA associations seemingly driven largely by CMV exposure. The presence/absence analyses assumed that sequencing depth was roughly uniform across donors, and that assumption may not be true.

As encoded in the germline V gene, CDR1 is MDHEN while CDR2 is SYDVKM. CDR3 length: 14 amino acids, cysteine to phenylalanine. Here the CDR3 DNA is all that survives: 42 bases in frame from base 1. Cut back by 10 bases and 2 bases, the V and J ends lie 15 bases apart. For this clone: Its antigen target is currently unknown. Within one base of it there is no much larger clone, and no base qualities were kept.

The cohort comprised around 700 healthy bone marrow donors. At the time of sampling, all cohort members were nominally healthy, though unrecorded immune exposures were likely present. The donor was CMV seronegative and belonged to the group of 350 or so seronegative cohort members. A peripheral blood sample was provided by each donor, and peripheral blood mononuclear cells were used for TCR beta sequencing. Genomic DNA was extracted from the blood cell samples with the Qiagen DNeasy Blood Extraction Kit. To prepare the library, the immunoSEQ multiplex PCR assay was applied. For the multiplex PCR, a mixture combining 60 forward primers for TCR Vbeta segments and 13 reverse primers for TCR Jbeta segments was used. The CDR3 region of rearranged TCR beta genes was amplified from genomic DNA by a multiplex PCR assay. On the Illumina HiSeq System, the amplified TCR beta libraries were sequenced as 87-base-pair reads. The authors' analysis ran thus. A later analysis counted about 80 million unique TCR beta chains across the 600 to 850 repertoires, and around 12 million of these chains were shared by at least two donors. To remove PCR and sequencing errors, raw reads were error-corrected and collapsed into unique sequences using a nearest-neighbor algorithm that merged closely related sequences. V, D and J gene segments were assigned by aligning CDR3 sequences to IMGT reference sequences. For a sequence to be retained, a match of at least six nucleotides to both a V gene segment and a J gene segment was required. A rearrangement counted as productive if the CDR3 had no stop codons and remained in frame with V and J, and every other rearrangement counted as non-productive. Following IMGT convention, CDR3 was defined as the stretch from the second conserved V-encoded cysteine up to the conserved J-encoded phenylalanine. Sequences without an unambiguous match to a single V gene segment were excluded from the earlier analysis of approximately 560 of the donors. An earlier analysis of over 450 of the donors classified V segments as functional when productive rearrangements were above 56.7% and as segregating when the standard deviation between donors was above 5%. A statistical classification framework was built to diagnose cytomegalovirus status from the catalog of TCR beta chain sequences. In a later analysis, V and J genes were assigned by comparing TCR nucleotide sequences against IMGT/GENE-DB human TR gene sequences. A later analysis assigned CDR3 sequences and most-parsimonious VDJ recombination scenarios with the TCRdist pipeline. In a later analysis, each TCR beta chain was defined by its CDR3 amino acid sequence together with its V-gene family, and reads lacking a unique V-gene family were excluded. In a later analysis, 500 to 700 highly shared, low-generation-probability nucleotide sequences were removed to address suspected cross-contamination and a sequencing artifact. In a later analysis, a clonal expansion index was calculated for each public chain from normalized within-repertoire ranks of inferred template counts. A later analysis computed generation probabilities with a VDJ recombination model fitted to out-of-frame rearrangements, and checked the results against IGoR. A later analysis scored TCR-TCR, TCR-HLA and TCR-CMV co-occurrence with hypergeometric tests, applying a repertoire-size bias correction to TCR pairs. False discovery rates were estimated in a later analysis by permuting HLA or CMV assignments 20 times. A later analysis grouped co-occurring TCRs with DBSCAN, adding TCRdist sequence similarity when clustering within HLA-allele-positive subsets. Repertoires with fewer than 30,000 or more than 120,000 public chains were left out of co-occurrence clustering, as were four to six repertoires with anomalous nucleotide sharing. This is the immuneACCESS table as TCRdb keeps it, with only in-frame sequences that have V and J called. A part of the clones is gone; compared with another copy, unresolved V genes explain less than half, and the rest is unexplained. V and J calls and clone size follow that table, whereas D and trimming were derived from the DNA. This sample has some 200,000 clones in its table, and 65% to 80% of those were observed once. The top ten constitute roughly 1.6% of the sample.

This receptor was obtained from a man aged 50 or older in good health and CMV-seronegative. The sequenced sample was PBMCs. The rearrangement combines TRBV28 with TRBJ1-3, with TRBD1 as a weak D call on 6 bases. The CDR3: CATVTGSPGNTIYF. The nucleotides read TGTGCCACCGTTACAGGGAGCCCTGGAAACACCATATATTTT.